This T cell receptor beta chain is drawn from a study of blood T cell repertoires in COVID-19. At the level of the study: Acute and convalescent COVID-19 samples came from the United States, Italy and Spain. From T cells, B-cell-depleted T cells, or PBMCs came the material, which was cDNA or gDNA.

The germline V gene has CDR1 LGHNA and CDR2 YNFKEQ. Trimming pared 4 bases from V and 9 bases from J, leaving 13 bases between. The CDR3 extends over 13 amino acids. Original analysis: Reference gene primer amplification in the assay estimated nucleated cell counts. Sequenced by immunoSEQ multiplex PCR; TCRdb stores in-frame clones only, minus some. V, J and clone size reflect that table, while D and trimming were determined from the DNA. The table includes 120,000 or so clones, about 85% detected once. This TCR derives from a human donor in a cohort sampled during active COVID-19. The chain recombines TRBV4-2 with TRBJ1-5; TRBD1 is a possible D gene (6 bases). Sequenced material: peripheral blood. The chain's CDR3 is CASSRDQGPPQHF. CDR3 bases: TGTGCCAGCAGCCGAGACCAGGGGCCGCCCCAGCATTTT.